This note documents a single T cell receptor beta chain sequence. As yet, its antigen is unknown. This specimen belongs to a study of graft-versus-host responses after intestinal transplantation. Study-level points and caveats: Where graft-donor T cell macrochimerism was present, patients had high graft-versus-host to host-versus-graft clonal ratios in allografts.

V was trimmed by 0 bases and J by 6 bases, leaving 13 bases between them. From germline, CDR1 is SGHNT and CDR2 YYREEE (reference sequence). CDR3 length: 14 residues. Sequenced by immunoSEQ multiplex PCR; TCRdb stores in-frame clones only, minus some. This table holds around 100,000 clones, roughly 87% found once. This rearrangement joins TRBV5-4 to TRBJ2-7; perhaps D is TRBD1 or TRBD2 (5 bases each). Here the sequenced sample was unstimulated CD4+ T cells sorted from spleen or lymph node cells, taken before transplant. The source of this sequence is a human donor who was the organ donor for an intestinal transplant. The CDR3 DNA is TGTGCCAGCAGCTTGGAGGGGACGGTATTCGAGCAGTACTTC. This gives the protein CASSLEGTVFEQYF. Filled out from reference TRBV5-4 and TRBJ2-7, the complete variable domain reads ETGVTQSPTHLIKTRGQQVTLRCSSQSGHNTVSWYQQALGQGPQFIFQYYREEENGRGNFPPRFSGLQFPNYSSELNVNALELDDSALYLCASSLEGTVFEQYFGPGTRLTVT.